The clone carrying this T cell receptor beta chain appeared many times. V shed 7 bases and J 4 bases; nucleotides not matched to a gene: 7. Germline-derived CDR1 and CDR2 are MNHNS and SASEGT. The CDR3 totals 14 residues. Cells sorted as Tregs were CD4+, CD25+ and CD127-/low. TCRdb re-called the 5' RACE reads through MiXCR, storing one row per CDR3 protein. Of some 40,000 distinct CDR3 sequences in the sample, 22% were seen once. The chain uses TRBV6-1 and TRBJ2-3, with 8 bases identical to TRBD2. The sequence was collected from a female donor with breast cancer. Source material: Tregs sorted from a lymph node. Here the CDR3 DNA reads TGTGCCAGCAAGGCGGGAGGTGGGCCAGATACGCAGTATTTT. It is translated as CASKAGGGPDTQYF.